A single sample gave rise to the 7 T cell receptor beta chains below, sequenced in a study of shared clonotypes between healthy human individuals. Terminally differentiated effector memory CD45RA+ cells were left out of the naive CD8 fraction, which was CD45RO-negative and positively selected for CCR7. Generated by immunoSEQ multiplex PCR, the TCRdb table keeps only in-frame clones and is missing some. The sample gives some 2,000,000 clones, about 95% of which show up once; around 1.1% is in the top ten. Sequenced material: naive CD8+ T cells sorted from blood. The receptors originated from a man younger than 35 in good health.

The CDR3 loop reads CASSYSEQANAFF. The CDR3 coding sequence is TGTGCCAGCAGTTACTCGGAACAGGCGAACGCTTTCTTT. The chain employs TRBV6-5 and TRBJ1-1, with D possibly TRBD1 on 5 matching bases. The CDR3 is 13 amino acids. Germline loops: CDR1 MNHEY, CDR2 SVGAGI. V was shortened by 0 bases and J by 11 bases, with 13 bases between the two germline ends.

The chain combines TRBV19 with TRBJ2-7; D ambiguous. The V gene's germline CDR1 is LNHDA and CDR2 SQIVND (reference sequence). The CDR3 length is 13 residues. The germline V and J ends were trimmed by 4 bases and 5 bases, with 12 bases remaining between them. In DNA form, the CDR3 reads TGTGCCAGTAGTACCCTGGATGGTAACGAGCAGTACTTC. Encoded protein: CASSTLDGNEQYF.

This clone has only one observation. Other DNA sequences within the sample encode an identical CDR3. The CDR3 sequence: CASSPTASYEQYF. The CDR3 nucleotides read TGTGCCAGCTCACCGACAGCCTCCTACGAGCAGTACTTC. V is TRBV18 and J is TRBJ2-7, with D possibly TRBD1 on 5 matching bases. CDR3 length: 13 amino acids. V was cut by 3 bases and J by 0 bases, with 6 bases left in between. Germline values: CDR1 KGHSH, CDR2 LQKENI.

The V and J genes are TRBV25-1 and TRBJ2-7, with D unclear. The ends were cut back, 8 bases at V and 0 bases at J, with 14 bases in the middle. Germline V CDR1 and CDR2: MGHDK, SYGVNS. The CDR3 is 14 amino acids. CDR3 DNA sequence: TGTGCCAGCCGGTTGGGATTGGGCTCCTACGAGCAGTACTTC. Protein: CASRLGLGSYEQYF.

The chain combines TRBV7-3 with TRBJ2-1; 10 nucleotides align to TRBD2. CDR1 SGHTA and CDR2 FQGTGA come from the germline V gene. The CDR3 sequence is 18 residues long. J was trimmed by 6 bases and V by 0 bases; bases with no gene match: 11. CDR3 protein: CASSLTSLAGEARNEQFF. CDR3 coding DNA: TGTGCCAGCAGCTTAACGTCCCTAGCGGGGGAGGCCCGCAATGAGCAGTTCTTC.

The chain has TRBV29-1 and TRBJ1-1; a possible D gene is TRBD1 (5 bases). Between the trimmed V and J ends, which lost 1 base and 4 bases, there was a span of 10 bases. The length of the CDR3 is 13 residues. CDR1 SQVTM and CDR2 ANQGSEA come from the germline V gene. CDR3 protein: CSVEGAQGTEAFF. The CDR3 nucleotides read TGCAGCGTTGAAGGAGCTCAGGGCACTGAAGCTTTCTTT.

This chain connects TRBV5-4 to TRBJ1-2; perhaps TRBD1 as D (5 bases). This CDR3 contains 12 residues. The V and J ends lost 3 bases and 8 bases respectively, with 11 bases between them. Germline-derived CDR1 and CDR2 are SGHNT and YYREEE (reference sequence). The CDR3 DNA sequence: TGTGCCAGCAGCTGGGGGTCTGGAGGCTACACCTTC. The encoded protein is CASSWGSGGYTF.